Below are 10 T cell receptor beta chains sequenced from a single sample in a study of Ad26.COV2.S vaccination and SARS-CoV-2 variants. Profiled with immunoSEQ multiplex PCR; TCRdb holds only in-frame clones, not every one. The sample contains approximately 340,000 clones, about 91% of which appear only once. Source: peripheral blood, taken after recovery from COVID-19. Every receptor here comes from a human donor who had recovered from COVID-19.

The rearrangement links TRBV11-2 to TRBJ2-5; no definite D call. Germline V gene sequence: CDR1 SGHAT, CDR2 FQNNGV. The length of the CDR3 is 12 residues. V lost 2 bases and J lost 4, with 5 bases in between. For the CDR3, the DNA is TGTGCCAGCAGCTTAAACCGAGAGACCCAGTACTTC. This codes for CASSLNRETQYF.

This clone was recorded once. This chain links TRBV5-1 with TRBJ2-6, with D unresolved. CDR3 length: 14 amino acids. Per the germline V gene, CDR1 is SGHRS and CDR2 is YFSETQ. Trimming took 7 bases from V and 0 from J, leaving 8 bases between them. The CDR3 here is CASGRISGANVLTF. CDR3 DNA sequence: TGCGCCAGCGGACGGATCTCTGGGGCCAACGTCCTGACTTTC.

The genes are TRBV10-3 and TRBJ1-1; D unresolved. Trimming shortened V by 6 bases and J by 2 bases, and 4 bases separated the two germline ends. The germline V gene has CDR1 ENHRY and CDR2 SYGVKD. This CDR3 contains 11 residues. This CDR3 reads CAIRDNTEAFF. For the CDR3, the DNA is TGTGCCATCAGGGATAACACTGAAGCTTTCTTT.

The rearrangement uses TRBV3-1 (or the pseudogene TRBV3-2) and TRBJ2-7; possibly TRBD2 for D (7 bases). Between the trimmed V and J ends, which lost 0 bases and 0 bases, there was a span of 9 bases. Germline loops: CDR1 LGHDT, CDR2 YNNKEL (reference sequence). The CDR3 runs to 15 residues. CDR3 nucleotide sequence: TGTGCCAGCAGCCAAGAGGGAGGGGGCTCCTACGAGCAGTACTTC. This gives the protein CASSQEGGGSYEQYF.

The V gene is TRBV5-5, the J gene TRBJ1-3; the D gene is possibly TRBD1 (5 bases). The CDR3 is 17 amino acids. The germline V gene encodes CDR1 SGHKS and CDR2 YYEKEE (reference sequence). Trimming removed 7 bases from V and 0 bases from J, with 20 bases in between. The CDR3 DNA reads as TGTGCCAGCGGTTCGGGCATCTCGGGGGTCTCTGGAAACACCATATATTTT. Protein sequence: CASGSGISGVSGNTIYF.

CDR3 region: CASSQRGRIYEQYF. DNA of the CDR3: TGTGCCAGCAGCCAACGGGGAAGGATCTACGAGCAGTACTTC. The chain has TRBV14 and TRBJ2-7; TRBD2 might be the D (5 bases). Germline V gene sequence: CDR1 SGHDN, CDR2 FVKESK. V lost 2 bases and J 3 bases, leaving 11 bases between the germline ends. The CDR3 spans 14 residues.

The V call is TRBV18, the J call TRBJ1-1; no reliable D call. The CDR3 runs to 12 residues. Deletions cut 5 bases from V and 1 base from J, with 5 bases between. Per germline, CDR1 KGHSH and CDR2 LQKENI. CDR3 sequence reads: CASSTRNTEAFF. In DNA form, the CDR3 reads TGTGCCAGCTCAACACGGAACACTGAAGCTTTCTTT.

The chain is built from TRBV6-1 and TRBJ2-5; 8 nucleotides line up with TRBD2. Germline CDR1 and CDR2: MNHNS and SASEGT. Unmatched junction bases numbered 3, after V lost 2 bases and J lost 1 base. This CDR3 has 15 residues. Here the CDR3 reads CASSETTSAQETQYF. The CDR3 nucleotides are TGTGCCAGCAGTGAAACGACTAGCGCCCAAGAGACCCAGTACTTC.

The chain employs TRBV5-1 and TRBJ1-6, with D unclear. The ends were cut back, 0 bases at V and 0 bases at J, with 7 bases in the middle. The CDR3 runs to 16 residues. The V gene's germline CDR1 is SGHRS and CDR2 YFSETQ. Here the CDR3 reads CASSLEAGSYNSPLHF. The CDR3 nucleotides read TGCGCCAGCAGCTTGGAGGCGGGCTCCTATAATTCACCCCTCCACTTT.

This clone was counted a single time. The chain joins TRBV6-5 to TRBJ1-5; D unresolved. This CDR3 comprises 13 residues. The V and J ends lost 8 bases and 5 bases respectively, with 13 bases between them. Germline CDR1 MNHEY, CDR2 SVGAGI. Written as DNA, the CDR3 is TGTGCCAGCGGGTCCAGCCTATATCAGCCCCAGCATTTT. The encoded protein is CASGSSLYQPQHF.